This T cell receptor (beta chain) is drawn from a study of immune cell composition in non-small cell lung cancer. About the research overall: Lung adenocarcinoma or squamous carcinoma made up most tumours.

CDR3 length equals 16 residues. Germline CDR1 is SEHNR and CDR2 is FQNEAQ (reference sequence). Trimming removed 6 bases from V and 4 bases from J; junction bases left unmatched: 7. Normal lung sampling was at least 3 cm from the tumour, as distant as possible. The method was immunoSEQ multiplex PCR; TCRdb's version includes in-frame clones alone and lacks a portion of them. The table lists 1,500 to 2,000 clones, around three quarters of them singletons. Broader study findings: Roughly 80% of squamous and under 35% of adenocarcinoma cases had tumour-associated clones >0.5%.

In the case of this clone: Its antigen is undetermined.

The chain links TRBV7-9 to TRBJ2-1, with TRBD2 matching 12 bases. This TCR was sampled from a human donor with non-small cell lung cancer. Source material: non-adjacent lung tissue. CDR3 bases: TGTGCCAGCAGGTCCGGACTAGCGGGGCCTTACAATGAGCAGTTCTTC. It codes for CASRSGLAGPYNEQFF.